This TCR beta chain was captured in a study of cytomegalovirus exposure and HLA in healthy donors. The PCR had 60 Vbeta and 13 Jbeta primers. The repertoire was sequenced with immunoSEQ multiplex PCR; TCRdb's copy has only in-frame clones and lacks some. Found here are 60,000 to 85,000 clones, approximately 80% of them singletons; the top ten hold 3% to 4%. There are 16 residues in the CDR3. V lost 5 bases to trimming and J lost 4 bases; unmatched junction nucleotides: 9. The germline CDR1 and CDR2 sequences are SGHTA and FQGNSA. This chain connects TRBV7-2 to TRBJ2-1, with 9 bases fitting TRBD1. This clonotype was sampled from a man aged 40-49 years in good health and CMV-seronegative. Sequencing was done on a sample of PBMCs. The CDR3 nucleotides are TGTGCCAGCAGCCTTTCCGGGACAGGGACATACAATGAGCAGTTCTTC. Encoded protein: CASSLSGTGTYNEQFF.